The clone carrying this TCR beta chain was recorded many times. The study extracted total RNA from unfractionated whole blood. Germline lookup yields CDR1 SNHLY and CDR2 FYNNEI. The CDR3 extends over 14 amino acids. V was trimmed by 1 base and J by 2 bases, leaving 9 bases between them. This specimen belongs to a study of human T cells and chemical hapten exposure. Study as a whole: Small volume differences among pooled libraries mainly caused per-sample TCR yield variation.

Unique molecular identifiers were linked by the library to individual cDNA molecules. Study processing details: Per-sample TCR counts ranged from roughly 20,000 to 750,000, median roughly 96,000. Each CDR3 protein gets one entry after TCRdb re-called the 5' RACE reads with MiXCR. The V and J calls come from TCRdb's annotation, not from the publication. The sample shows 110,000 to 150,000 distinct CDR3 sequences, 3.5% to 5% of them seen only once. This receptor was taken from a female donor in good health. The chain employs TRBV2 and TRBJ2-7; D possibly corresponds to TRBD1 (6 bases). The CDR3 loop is CASSEGTAPYEQYF. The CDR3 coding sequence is TGTGCCAGCAGTGAAGGGACAGCCCCCTACGAGCAGTACTTC.